This entry describes one T cell receptor beta chain. This entry belongs to a study of T cells in localized non-small cell lung cancer. Method: immunoSEQ multiplex PCR; TCRdb's copy keeps in-frame clones and lacks some. The sample records 25,000 to 35,000 clones, roughly 94% being singletons. Germline V gives CDR1 SGHNT, CDR2 YYREEE (reference sequence). This CDR3 has 14 amino acids. Trimming cost V 3 bases and J 6 bases, with 13 bases left between them. Specimen: peripheral blood, collected before any cancer treatment. The receptor was isolated from a woman aged 40-69 years with stage I lung adenocarcinoma. The chain carries TRBV5-4 and TRBJ1-5, with D tentatively TRBD1 (5 bases). The CDR3 region has the DNA TGTGCCAGCAGCTGGGCAGGGAGAGGTCAGCCCCAGCATTTT. Translating it yields CASSWAGRGQPQHF.